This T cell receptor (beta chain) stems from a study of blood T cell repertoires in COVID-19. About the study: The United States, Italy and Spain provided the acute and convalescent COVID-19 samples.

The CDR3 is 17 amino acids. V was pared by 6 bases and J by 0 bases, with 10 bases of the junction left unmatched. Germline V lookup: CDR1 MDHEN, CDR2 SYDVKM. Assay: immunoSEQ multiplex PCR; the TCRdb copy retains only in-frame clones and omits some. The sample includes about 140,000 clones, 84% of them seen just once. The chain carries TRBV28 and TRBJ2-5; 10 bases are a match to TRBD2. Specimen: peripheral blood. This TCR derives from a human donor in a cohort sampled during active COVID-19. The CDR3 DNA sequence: TGTGCCAGCAGCCCAAAACTAGCGGGGATGTACCAAGAGACCCAGTACTTC. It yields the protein CASSPKLAGMYQETQYF.